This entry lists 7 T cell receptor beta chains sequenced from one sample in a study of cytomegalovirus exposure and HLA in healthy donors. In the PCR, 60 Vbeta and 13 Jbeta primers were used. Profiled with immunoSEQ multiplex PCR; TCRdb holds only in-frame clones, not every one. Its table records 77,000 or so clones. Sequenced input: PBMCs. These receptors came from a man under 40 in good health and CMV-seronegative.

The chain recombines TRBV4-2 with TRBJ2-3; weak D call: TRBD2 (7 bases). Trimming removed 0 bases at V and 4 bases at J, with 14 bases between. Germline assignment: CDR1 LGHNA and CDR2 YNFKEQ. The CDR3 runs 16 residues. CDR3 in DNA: TGTGCCAGCAGCCAAGATGTGGGGGGGGGCGCAGATACGCAGTATTTT. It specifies CASSQDVGGGADTQYF.

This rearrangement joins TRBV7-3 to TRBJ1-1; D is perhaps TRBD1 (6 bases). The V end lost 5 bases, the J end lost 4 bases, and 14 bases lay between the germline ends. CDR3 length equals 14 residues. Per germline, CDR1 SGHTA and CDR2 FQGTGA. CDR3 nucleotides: TGTGCCAGCAGCCCGATACAGGGTGTCACTGAAGCTTTCTTT. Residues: CASSPIQGVTEAFF.

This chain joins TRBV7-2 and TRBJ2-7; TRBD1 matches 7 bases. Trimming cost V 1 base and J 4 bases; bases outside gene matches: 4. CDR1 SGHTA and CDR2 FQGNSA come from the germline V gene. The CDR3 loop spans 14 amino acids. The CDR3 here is CASSLGQGGYEQYF. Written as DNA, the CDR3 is TGTGCCAGCAGCTTAGGACAGGGTGGGTACGAGCAGTACTTC.

CDR3 bases: TGCGCCAGCAGCCAAGAAAGGGCCAGGGGCACCGGGGAGCTGTTTTTT. Its protein product is CASSQERARGTGELFF. This chain links TRBV4-3 with TRBJ2-2, with D tentatively TRBD1 (6 bases). Trimming removed 0 bases from V and 4 bases from J, with 12 bases in between. The CDR3 is made up of 16 amino acids. Germline CDR1 and CDR2: LGHNA and YSLEER.

This chain's CDR3 is CASSQVWGSGYEQYF. The CDR3 DNA reads as TGCGCCAGCAGCCAAGTTTGGGGTAGCGGCTACGAGCAGTACTTC. The chain carries TRBV4-3 and TRBJ2-7; perhaps TRBD2 as D (6 bases). Germline V lookup: CDR1 LGHNA, CDR2 YSLEER. This CDR3 comprises 15 residues. Between the trimmed V and J ends, which lost 1 base and 3 bases, there was a span of 13 bases.

CDR3 sequence (DNA): TGCAGTGCTAGGTCAGTGGTGGCTTTCTTT. Its protein product is CSARSVVAFF. The V and J genes are TRBV20-1 and TRBJ1-1; D unclear. The CDR3 consists of 10 residues. With 3 bases removed from V and 11 bases from J, the gap between germline ends came to 10 bases. Germline lookup yields CDR1 DFQATT and CDR2 SNEGSKA (reference sequence).

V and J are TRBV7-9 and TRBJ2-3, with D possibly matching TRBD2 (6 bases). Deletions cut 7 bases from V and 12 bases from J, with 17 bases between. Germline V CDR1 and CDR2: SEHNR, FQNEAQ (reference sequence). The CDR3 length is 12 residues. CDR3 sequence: CASTIYAGNQYF. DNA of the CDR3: TGTGCCAGCACCATATATGCGGGGAATCAGTATTTT.